A single sample gave rise to the 14 T cell receptor beta chains below, sequenced in a study of blood T cell repertoires in COVID-19. The protocol was immunoSEQ multiplex PCR, while the TCRdb copy is restricted to in-frame clones and leaves out a portion. The table lists 55,000 to 65,000 clones, about four fifths of them singletons. Sequencing input: peripheral blood. These receptors came from a human donor in a cohort sampled during active COVID-19.

The CDR3 loop reads CAINVAGASSYEQYF. CDR3 in DNA: TGTGCCATCAATGTAGCGGGAGCGTCCTCCTACGAGCAGTACTTC. This chain connects TRBV10-3 to TRBJ2-7; the match to TRBD2 covers 9 bases. This CDR3 is 15 amino acids long. Germline V gene data show CDR1 as ENHRY and CDR2 as SYGVKD. V shed 7 bases and J 0 bases; nucleotides not matched to a gene: 7.

The V gene is TRBV5-6, the J gene TRBJ1-1; tentative D call: TRBD1 (6 bases). Germline V CDR1 and CDR2: SGHDT, YYEEEE. Trimming shortened V by 4 bases and J by 5 bases, and 15 bases separated the two germline ends. CDR3 length: 14 residues. The CDR3 region has the DNA TGTGCCAGCAGCGGCACAGGGTTGCGGACTGAAGCTTTCTTT. This codes for CASSGTGLRTEAFF.

Only one count was recorded for this clone. The CDR3 DNA reads TGTGCCAGCAGCAGATTGGGACAGAGCAATCAGCCCCAGCATTTT. It yields the protein CASSRLGQSNQPQHF. The chain combines TRBV19 with TRBJ1-5, with 7 bases identical to TRBD1. This CDR3 has 15 amino acids. The germline V gene encodes CDR1 LNHDA and CDR2 SQIVND (reference sequence). The V segment lost 9 bases and the J segment 1 base; nucleotides outside the gene matches: 9.

The J gene is TRBJ1-1, the V gene TRBV25-1; D possibly corresponds to TRBD1 (5 bases). The CDR3 length is 12 residues. Germline loops: CDR1 MGHDK, CDR2 SYGVNS. V was clipped by 4 bases and J by 12 bases, with 15 bases between them. For the CDR3, the DNA is TGTGCCAGCAGTGTGGGGAGGGGAAGGCCTTTCTTT. Translating it yields CASSVGRGRPFF.

CDR3 sequence (DNA): TGTGCCAGCAGCCAGGCCTTCGGAGATTCACCCCTCCACTTT. Its translation: CASSQAFGDSPLHF. The chain joins TRBV3-1 (or the pseudogene TRBV3-2) to TRBJ1-6; D unresolved. CDR1 LGHDT and CDR2 YNNKEL come from the germline V gene (reference sequence). Trimming cost V 3 bases and J 8 bases, with 11 bases left between them. CDR3 length: 14 amino acids.

The genes are TRBV28 and TRBJ2-1; the D gene is possibly TRBD1 (6 bases). V was pared by 1 base and J by 0 bases, with 7 bases between. Per the germline V gene, CDR1 is MDHEN and CDR2 is SYDVKM. The CDR3 is 15 residues long. CDR3 nucleotides: TGTGCCAGCAGTTTATTGGGGGCCTCCTACAATGAGCAGTTCTTC. As protein: CASSLLGASYNEQFF.

The chain employs TRBV5-6 and TRBJ1-6, with 9 positions matching TRBD1. J was trimmed by 5 bases and V by 0 bases; bases with no gene match: 6. Germline V gives CDR1 SGHDT, CDR2 YYEEEE. The length of the CDR3 is 17 residues. The CDR3 bases are TGTGCCAGCAGCTTGGGGGCCGGGACAGGGCATAATTCACCCCTCCACTTT. Protein product: CASSLGAGTGHNSPLHF. Filled out from reference TRBV5-6 and TRBJ1-6, the complete variable domain reads DAGVTQSPTHLIKTRGQQVTLRCSPKSGHDTVSWYQQALGQGPQFIFQYYEEEERQRGNFPDRFSGHQFPNYSSELNVNALLLGDSALYLCASSLGAGTGHNSPLHFGNGTRLTVT.

V gene TRBV5-8 combines with J gene TRBJ2-7, with 7 nucleotides matching TRBD1. The germline gives CDR1 SGHTS, CDR2 YDEGEE. The CDR3 extends over 12 amino acids. Trimming at V came to 5 bases and at J to 3 bases, leaving 2 bases not matched to a gene. The CDR3 here is CASRRDSYEQYF. The CDR3 nucleotides are TGTGCCAGCAGGAGGGACAGCTACGAGCAGTACTTC.

Only a few counts were recorded for this clone. The rearrangement joins TRBV11-2 to TRBJ2-2; the match to TRBD2 covers 8 bases. The V and J ends lost 2 bases and 6 bases, in that order; junction bases with no gene match: 8. The CDR3 has 16 amino acids. The germline CDR1 and CDR2 sequences are SGHAT and FQNNGV. CDR3 sequence reads: CASSLWGGREAGELFF. The CDR3 nucleotides read TGTGCCAGCAGCTTATGGGGAGGGCGGGAGGCCGGGGAGCTGTTTTTT.

The chain couples TRBV7-3 to TRBJ2-5; 7 nucleotides line up with TRBD1. In germline, CDR1 is SGHTA, CDR2 FQGTGA. Trimming took 2 bases from V and 2 from J; bases not matched to a gene: 2. There are 14 residues in the CDR3. The DNA for the CDR3 is TGTGCCAGCAGCTTAGGGACAGATCAAGAGACCCAGTACTTC. This codes for CASSLGTDQETQYF.

The chain uses TRBV7-2 and TRBJ2-1, with D uncertain. The CDR3 runs to 15 residues. Per the germline V gene, CDR1 is SGHTA and CDR2 is FQGNSA. Deletions cut 1 base from V and 7 bases from J, with 14 bases between. The CDR3 protein is CASSLVDDLWNEQFF. In DNA form, the CDR3 reads TGTGCCAGCAGCTTAGTAGATGACTTATGGAATGAGCAGTTCTTC.

This clone came up a few times. The genes are TRBV5-1 and TRBJ1-2; 7 bases align to TRBD1. The CDR3 contains 16 residues. Unmatched junction bases numbered 9, after V lost 0 bases and J lost 4 bases. Germline assignment: CDR1 SGHRS and CDR2 YFSETQ. CDR3 DNA sequence: TGCGCCAGCAGCTTGGGTCTGCAGGGGGTTATCTATGGCTACACCTTC. It is translated as CASSLGLQGVIYGYTF.

CDR3: CASSSQGAPGANVLTF. The DNA for the CDR3 is TGTGCCAGCAGCTCGCAGGGGGCTCCTGGGGCCAACGTCCTGACTTTC. V is TRBV5-4 and J is TRBJ2-6, with 8 bases that match TRBD1. V shed 3 bases, J shed 2 bases, and the junction held 4 bases outside the gene matches. Germline V gene data show CDR1 as SGHNT and CDR2 as YYREEE (reference sequence). The CDR3 extends over 16 amino acids.

This chain links TRBV5-6 with TRBJ1-5; a weak D match, TRBD1 (5 bases). CDR3 size: 14 residues. Trimming took off 2 bases at V and 1 base at J, with 7 bases between the two ends. The germline V gene encodes CDR1 SGHDT and CDR2 YYEEEE. The chain's CDR3 is CASSFRQSNQPQHF. Here the CDR3 DNA reads TGTGCCAGCAGCTTTCGACAGAGCAATCAGCCCCAGCATTTT.